The rows below give T cell receptor beta chains drawn from one sample of a study of control samples from healthy donors and cancer patients. Sequencing was performed with immunoSEQ multiplex PCR; in TCRdb, only in-frame clones are kept and a portion is missing. The data show under 150,000 clones, over 85% seen once. The sample consisted of blood. The source of these receptors is a man aged 25-40 years in good health. CDR3s include the opening cysteine and the closing phenylalanine or tryptophan. D genes are given only for firm matches. For some rows the clone size is stated as once, few or many, or as a class when expanded; others skip it.

v_call	d_call	j_call	clone_size	cdr3_nt	cdr3_aa
TRBV5-6	TRBD2	TRBJ2-1	.	TGTGCCAGCAGCTCCGGACTAGCGGGGGGGCCCTATGAGCAGTTCTTC	CASSSGLAGGPYEQFF
TRBV9	.	TRBJ1-2	.	TGTGCCAGCAGCCCCGGTGGAGGGAACGGCTACACCTTC	CASSPGGGNGYTF
TRBV10-3	.	TRBJ2-2	.	TGTGCCATCAGTGAAGGGCCCGGGGAGCTGTTTTTT	CAISEGPGELFF
TRBV7-2	.	TRBJ2-3	.	TGTGCCAGCACCCCTAGACCCCGCACAGATACGCAGTATTTT	CASTPRPRTDTQYF
TRBV5-5	TRBD1	TRBJ2-7	.	TGTGCCAGCAGCTTGGGGGGACAGGGTTACGAGCAGTACTTC	CASSLGGQGYEQYF
TRBV24-1	.	TRBJ2-7	.	TGTGCCACCAGTGATTTGGGCAGTTTGAAGCAGTACTTC	CATSDLGSLKQYF
TRBV18	.	TRBJ2-7	once	TGTGCCAGCTCAGGTGACGGTTACGAGCAGTACTTC	CASSGDGYEQYF
TRBV19	.	TRBJ1-5	once	TGTGCCAGTACCCCGGGGGGAGAGTATAGCAATCAGCCCCAGCATTTT	CASTPGGEYSNQPQHF
TRBV9	.	TRBJ1-2	.	TGTGCCAGCAGCGTCGCGGGCAGTAACTATGGCTACACCTTC	CASSVAGSNYGYTF
TRBV18	TRBD2	TRBJ2-3	.	TGTGCCAGCTCACCCATTCCTAGCGGGGGTTACGAGGATACGCAGTATTTT	CASSPIPSGGYEDTQYF
TRBV4-3	.	TRBJ2-1	.	TGCGCCAGCAGCCAAGGAAGGGGCCCCTACAATGAGCAGTTCTTC	CASSQGRGPYNEQFF
TRBV19	.	TRBJ1-6	.	TGTGCCAGTAGTATTAGTGGAAGTTCCTATAATTCACCCCTCCACTTT	CASSISGSSYNSPLHF
TRBV4-3	.	TRBJ2-1	.	TGCGCCAGCAGCCAAGCCTCCAGGGGGGATGAGCAGTTCTTC	CASSQASRGDEQFF
TRBV9	.	TRBJ2-2	once	TGTGCCAGCAGCGTAGCCAGGGTTGACACCGGGGAGCTGTTTTTT	CASSVARVDTGELFF
TRBV2	.	TRBJ1-2	.	TGTGCCAGCAGTGAAGGGTGGCAGGGCTACACCTTC	CASSEGWQGYTF
TRBV7-9	.	TRBJ2-7	once	TGTGCCAGCAGCTTAGGTCCCAGGTGGTCCTACGAGCAGTACTTC	CASSLGPRWSYEQYF
TRBV9	.	TRBJ2-3	once	TGTGCCAGCAGCGTAAACCCCGCGGTAGCGGCTAGCACAGATACGCAGTATTTT	CASSVNPAVAASTDTQYF
TRBV3-1/TRBV3-2	.	TRBJ1-1	.	TGTGCCAGCAGCCGTACAGCGAACACTGAAGCTTTCTTT	CASSRTANTEAFF
TRBV3-1/TRBV3-2	.	TRBJ2-7	.	TGTGCCAGCAGCTTGAGGGGGGAATGGTACTTC	CASSLRGEWYF
TRBV3-1/TRBV3-2	.	TRBJ1-5	.	TGTGCCAGCAGCCAAGATCGGGCAGCCAGGAATTACAATCAGCCCCAGCATTTT	CASSQDRAARNYNQPQHF
TRBV29-1	.	TRBJ2-7	.	TGCAGCGTGGGGATCGTACCTTACGAGCAGTACTTC	CSVGIVPYEQYF
TRBV19	.	TRBJ1-1	.	TGTGCCAGCATGACGTCAGGGAACACTGAAGCTTTCTTT	CASMTSGNTEAFF
TRBV18	.	TRBJ2-5	.	TGTGCCAGCTCACTGGACTACGGAGAGACCCAGTACTTC	CASSLDYGETQYF
TRBV6-6	.	TRBJ2-7	.	TGTGCCAGCAGAAAGGAACGGACCAGTTCCTACGAGCAGTACTTC	CASRKERTSSYEQYF
TRBV27	.	TRBJ2-2	.	TGTGCCAGCAGTTTATCCACTCAAACCACATGGGCCGGGGAGCTGTTTTTT	CASSLSTQTTWAGELFF
TRBV19	.	TRBJ1-3	.	TGTGCCAGTAGATTGGAGGGGGTTTCTGGAAACACCATATATTTT	CASRLEGVSGNTIYF
TRBV7-3	.	TRBJ2-3	.	TGTGCCAGCAGCTCCTGGGGAACTAGCACAGATACGCAGTATTTT	CASSSWGTSTDTQYF
TRBV9	TRBD1	TRBJ2-2	.	TGTGCCAGCAGTCGACAGGGGACCACCGGGGAGCTGTTTTTT	CASSRQGTTGELFF
TRBV28	.	TRBJ1-5	few	TGTGCCAGCAGTGGTCTGGGTCAGCCCCAGCATTTT	CASSGLGQPQHF
TRBV29-1	.	TRBJ1-3	.	TGCAGCGTTGTGGGGCAGGGTGGAAACACCATATATTTT	CSVVGQGGNTIYF
TRBV2	TRBD1	TRBJ1-1	once	TGTGCCAGTAACAGGGGCCTGAACACTGAAGCTTTCTTT	CASNRGLNTEAFF
TRBV28	TRBD1	TRBJ1-3	.	TGTGCCAGCCAGGGACAGTTGTCCTCTGGAAACACCATATATTTT	CASQGQLSSGNTIYF
TRBV30	TRBD1	TRBJ2-6	.	TGTGCCTGGGGGACAGCCATCGTCTCTGGGGCCAACGTCCTGACTTTC	CAWGTAIVSGANVLTF
TRBV27	.	TRBJ1-1	.	TGTGCCAGCAGGCTCGGGGGAGATGAAGCTTTCTTT	CASRLGGDEAFF
TRBV19	TRBD1	TRBJ1-1	.	TGTGCCAGTAGCGGACAGGGGAACACTGAAGCTTTCTTT	CASSGQGNTEAFF
TRBV10-3	TRBD1	TRBJ1-3	.	TGTGCCACCAGAACAGGGGCCTCTGGAAACACCATATATTTT	CATRTGASGNTIYF
TRBV6-4	.	TRBJ1-2	.	TGTGCCAGCAGTGCATCCCCAGGCTATGGCTACACCTTC	CASSASPGYGYTF
TRBV2	.	TRBJ2-1	.	TGTGCCAGCACGGGGCGGGTGCCCGACAATGAGCAGTTCTTC	CASTGRVPDNEQFF
TRBV28	.	TRBJ2-6	.	TGTGCCAGCAGCGAGCTCTCTGGGGCCAACGTCCTGACTTTC	CASSELSGANVLTF
TRBV28	.	TRBJ1-1	.	TGTGCCAGCAGTAAACCGGGCCGAGCTGAACGGGTCACTGAAGCTTTCTTT	CASSKPGRAERVTEAFF
TRBV21-1	.	TRBJ1-6	.	TGTGCCAGCAGCAAAGTGACACCTAGTGAGGATTCACCCCTCCACTTT	CASSKVTPSEDSPLHF
TRBV2	TRBD1	TRBJ1-2	.	TGTGCCAGCAGTCTAGAGGCAGGGGGCTCCGGCTACACCTTC	CASSLEAGGSGYTF